Listed below are T cell receptor beta chains from one sample, sequenced in a study of blood T cell repertoires in COVID-19. Assay: immunoSEQ multiplex PCR; the TCRdb copy retains only in-frame clones and omits some. This table holds approximately 240,000 clones, around 85% found once. The sample comprised PBMCs or T cells enriched from blood (not recorded which). The receptors stem from a woman between 35 and 50 years old with acute COVID-19. Both conserved end residues are part of each CDR3. Each record gives: J gene, V gene, clone size, D gene, CDR3 DNA, CDR3 protein. D genes are given only for firm matches. For some rows the clone size is stated as once, few or many, or as a class when expanded; others skip it.

>TRBJ2-3|TRBV14|.|.
TGTGCCAGCAGCCAAGGTGGGGCAACAGATACGCAGTATTTT
CASSQGGATDTQYF
>TRBJ2-3|TRBV7-2|.|.
TGTGCCAGCAGCCGGACGGGGGTAGATACGCAGTATTTT
CASSRTGVDTQYF
>TRBJ2-1|TRBV29-1|.|TRBD1
TGCAGCGTTGAAGATCTCTACCGGGACAGGGAGAATGAGCAGTTCTTC
CSVEDLYRDRENEQFF
>TRBJ1-2|TRBV6-5|.|.
TGTGCCAGCACGGAGGGGAGATATGGCTACACCTTC
CASTEGRYGYTF
>TRBJ1-1|TRBV30|.|.
TGTGCCTGGAATCGGGGGGCGAGGGCTTTCTTT
CAWNRGARAFF
>TRBJ2-1|TRBV7-3|.|TRBD2
TGTGCCAGCAGCTTAATCGGCGGGAGTGTTTCAGGTGAGCAGTTCTTC
CASSLIGGSVSGEQFF
>TRBJ2-7|TRBV29-1|.|TRBD1
TGCAGCGTTTCGATGGGACAGGGGTGGAACGAGCAGTACTTC
CSVSMGQGWNEQYF
>TRBJ1-2|TRBV5-1|.|TRBD1
TGCGCCAGCAGCGAGGGACAGGGGTCTGGCTACACCTTC
CASSEGQGSGYTF
>TRBJ1-3|TRBV29-1|.|TRBD1
TGCAGCGTGGCGACAGGGAACTCTGGAAACACCATATATTTT
CSVATGNSGNTIYF
>TRBJ2-2|TRBV30|.|TRBD2
TGTGCCTGGAGTGTACAGGTAGCGGGAGAGAACACCGGGGAGCTGTTTTTT
CAWSVQVAGENTGELFF
>TRBJ2-3|TRBV28|.|TRBD1
TGTGCCAGCAGTCCAGGACAGGGGTGGGATACGCAGTATTTT
CASSPGQGWDTQYF
>TRBJ2-1|TRBV11-2|.|.
TGTGCCAGCAGCTTCGGAACTGTAGCGGCGAGCTCCTACAATGAGCAGTTCTTC
CASSFGTVAASSYNEQFF
>TRBJ2-7|TRBV7-2|once|TRBD2
TGTGCCAGCAGCTTACAGCGGGGGGTCTACGAGCAGTACTTC
CASSLQRGVYEQYF
>TRBJ2-3|TRBV19|.|TRBD2
TGTGCCAGTACCACTAGCGGGGCTACAGATACGCAGTATTTT
CASTTSGATDTQYF
>TRBJ2-3|TRBV30|.|.
TGTGCCTGGAGTGTCCTCCTACCGCATCCGGGACAAACCTCTAGCACAGATACGCAGTATTTT
CAWSVLLPHPGQTSSTDTQYF
>TRBJ2-1|TRBV11-3|.|TRBD2
TGTGCCAGCAGCACCCAAGCAGCGGGGGTGGAGCAGTTCTTC
CASSTQAAGVEQFF
>TRBJ2-7|TRBV4-2|once|TRBD1
TGTGCCAGCAGCCAAGAGACAGGGTCGACCTACGAGCAGTACTTC
CASSQETGSTYEQYF
>TRBJ2-1|TRBV19|.|TRBD2
TGTGCCAGTAGACGCACCGCACGCGGGGGGGCGGGTAATGAGCAGTTCTTC
CASRRTARGGAGNEQFF
>TRBJ2-7|TRBV3-1/TRBV3-2|.|TRBD2
TGTGCCAGCAGCCAAATAGGACTAGCGGGGGACGAGCAGTACTTC
CASSQIGLAGDEQYF
>TRBJ2-3|TRBV4-3|once|TRBD1
TGCGCCAGCAGCCGAGACAGGGGGCAAGGAGATACGCAGTATTTT
CASSRDRGQGDTQYF